This T cell receptor (beta chain) was obtained from a study of T cells after yellow fever vaccination. Study summary: Those fractions that held only low numbers of cells were prepared using the SMART-Seq v4 Ultra Low Input RNA kit.

This clonotype showed up just a few times. Its antigen remains unidentified. Study findings and constraints: Subsequent to the booster, the majority of primary-vaccination clones reappeared (around 95% CD4, approximately 85% CD8).

TCRdb recomputed calls from the 5' RACE reads with MiXCR, one row per CDR3 protein. The sample shows about 320,000 distinct CDR3 sequences, over 3.5% of them seen only once. This CDR3 has 17 residues. Germline V lookup: CDR1 SGDLS, CDR2 YYNGEE. Between the trimmed V and J ends, which lost 0 bases and 1 base, there was a span of 16 bases. The clonotype originates from a man younger than 35 who received the YFV17D yellow fever vaccine. Here the sequenced sample was PBMCs, taken 15 days after the yellow fever booster vaccination. V and J are TRBV9 and TRBJ2-5, with D perhaps matching TRBD1 or TRBD2 (5 bases each). In nucleotides, the CDR3 is TGTGCCAGCAGCGTAGGGGTGCGTGGGGACCTCCAAGAGACCCAGTACTTC. Its protein is CASSVGVRGDLQETQYF.